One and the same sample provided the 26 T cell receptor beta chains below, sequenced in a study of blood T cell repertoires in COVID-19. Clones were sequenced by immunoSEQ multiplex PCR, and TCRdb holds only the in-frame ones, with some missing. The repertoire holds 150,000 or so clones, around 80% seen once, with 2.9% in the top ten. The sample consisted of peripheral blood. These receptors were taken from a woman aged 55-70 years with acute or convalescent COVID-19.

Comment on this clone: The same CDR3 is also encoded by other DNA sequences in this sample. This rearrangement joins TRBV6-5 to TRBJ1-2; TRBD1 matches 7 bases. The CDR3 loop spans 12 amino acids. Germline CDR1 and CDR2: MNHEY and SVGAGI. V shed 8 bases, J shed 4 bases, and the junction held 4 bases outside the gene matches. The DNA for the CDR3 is TGTGCCAGCCGACAGGGATCCTATGGCTACACCTTC. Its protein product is CASRQGSYGYTF.

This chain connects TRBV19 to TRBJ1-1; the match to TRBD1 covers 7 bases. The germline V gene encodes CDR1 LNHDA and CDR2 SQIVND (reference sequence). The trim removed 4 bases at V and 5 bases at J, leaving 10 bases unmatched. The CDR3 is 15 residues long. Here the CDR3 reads CASSTPQQGHTEAFF. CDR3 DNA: TGTGCCAGTAGTACCCCCCAACAGGGGCATACTGAAGCTTTCTTT.

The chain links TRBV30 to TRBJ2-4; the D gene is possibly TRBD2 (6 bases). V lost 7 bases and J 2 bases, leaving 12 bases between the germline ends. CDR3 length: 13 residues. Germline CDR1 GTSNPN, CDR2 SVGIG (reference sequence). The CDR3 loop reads CALDAGSKNIQYF. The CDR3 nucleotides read TGTGCCTTGGACGCGGGGTCCAAAAACATTCAGTACTTC.

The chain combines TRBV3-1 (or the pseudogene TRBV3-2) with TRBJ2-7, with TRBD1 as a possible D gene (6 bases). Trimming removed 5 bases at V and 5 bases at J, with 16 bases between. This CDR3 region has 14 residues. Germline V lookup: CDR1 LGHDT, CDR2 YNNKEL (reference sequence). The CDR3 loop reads CASSLAPGDNEQYF. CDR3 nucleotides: TGTGCCAGCAGCTTAGCCCCAGGGGATAACGAGCAGTACTTC.

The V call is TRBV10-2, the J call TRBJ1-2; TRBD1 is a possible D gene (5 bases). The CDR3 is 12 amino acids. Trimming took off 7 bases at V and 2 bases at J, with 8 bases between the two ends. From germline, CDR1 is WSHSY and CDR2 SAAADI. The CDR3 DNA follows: TGCGCCAGCACCCCAGGGAACTATGGCTACACCTTC. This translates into CASTPGNYGYTF.

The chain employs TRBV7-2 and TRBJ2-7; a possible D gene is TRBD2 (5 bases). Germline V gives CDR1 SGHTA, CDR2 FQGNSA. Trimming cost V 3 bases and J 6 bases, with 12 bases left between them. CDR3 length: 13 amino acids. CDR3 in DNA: TGTGCCAGCAGCTTTAGGGCCGAGGGCGAGCAGTACTTC. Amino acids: CASSFRAEGEQYF. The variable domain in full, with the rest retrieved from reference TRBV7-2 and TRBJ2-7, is GAGVSQSPSNKVTEKGKDVELRCDPISGHTALYWYRQSLGQGLEFLIYFQGNSAPDKSGLPSDRFSAERTGGSVSTLTIQRTQQEDSAVYLCASSFRAEGEQYFGPGTRLTVT.

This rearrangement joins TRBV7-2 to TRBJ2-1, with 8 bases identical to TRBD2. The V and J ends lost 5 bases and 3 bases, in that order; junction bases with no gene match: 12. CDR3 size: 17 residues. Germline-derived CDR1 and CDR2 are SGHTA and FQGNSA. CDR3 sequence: CASSPKAPGLVYNEQFF. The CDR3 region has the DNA TGTGCCAGCAGCCCAAAAGCACCGGGACTAGTCTACAATGAGCAGTTCTTC.

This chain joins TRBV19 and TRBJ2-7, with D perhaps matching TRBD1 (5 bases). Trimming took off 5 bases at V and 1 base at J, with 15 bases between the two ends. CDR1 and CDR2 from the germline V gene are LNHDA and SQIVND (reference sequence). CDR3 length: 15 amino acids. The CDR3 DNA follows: TGTGCCAGTAGTGCCAGAGTGGACACGTCCTACGAGCAGTACTTC. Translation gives CASSARVDTSYEQYF.

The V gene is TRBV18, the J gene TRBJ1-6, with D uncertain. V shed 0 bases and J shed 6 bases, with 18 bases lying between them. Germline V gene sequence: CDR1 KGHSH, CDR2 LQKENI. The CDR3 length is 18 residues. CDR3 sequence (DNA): TGTGCCAGCTCACCACCGGAGGCCGCTGGAGCCATTAATTCACCCCTCCACTTT. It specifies CASSPPEAAGAINSPLHF.

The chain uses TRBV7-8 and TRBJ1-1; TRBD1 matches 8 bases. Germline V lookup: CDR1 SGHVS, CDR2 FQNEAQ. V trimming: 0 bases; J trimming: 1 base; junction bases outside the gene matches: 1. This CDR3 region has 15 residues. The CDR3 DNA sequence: TGTGCCAGCAGCTTAGCCGGGACAGGGAACACTGAAGCTTTCTTT. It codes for CASSLAGTGNTEAFF.

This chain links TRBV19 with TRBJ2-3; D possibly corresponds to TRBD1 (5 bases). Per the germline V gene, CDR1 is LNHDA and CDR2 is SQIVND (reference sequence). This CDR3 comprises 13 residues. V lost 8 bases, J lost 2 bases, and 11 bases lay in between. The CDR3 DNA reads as TGTGCCAGTCGGCAGGGTTCCACAGATACGCAGTATTTT. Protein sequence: CASRQGSTDTQYF.

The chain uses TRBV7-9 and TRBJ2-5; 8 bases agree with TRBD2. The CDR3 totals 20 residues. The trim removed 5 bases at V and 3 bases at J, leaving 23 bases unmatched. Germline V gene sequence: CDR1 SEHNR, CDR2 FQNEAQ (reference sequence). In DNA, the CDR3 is TGTGCCAGCAGCATTTTGGGTGGGGACTCACAGCGGGGGAGTAAAGAGACCCAGTACTTC. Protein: CASSILGGDSQRGSKETQYF.

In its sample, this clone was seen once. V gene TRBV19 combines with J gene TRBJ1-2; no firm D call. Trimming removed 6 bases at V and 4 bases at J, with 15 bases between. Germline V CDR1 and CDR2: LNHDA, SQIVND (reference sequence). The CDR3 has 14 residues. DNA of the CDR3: TGTGCCAGTAGGAGCGGCGGGCAGACCTATGGCTACACCTTC. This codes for CASRSGGQTYGYTF.

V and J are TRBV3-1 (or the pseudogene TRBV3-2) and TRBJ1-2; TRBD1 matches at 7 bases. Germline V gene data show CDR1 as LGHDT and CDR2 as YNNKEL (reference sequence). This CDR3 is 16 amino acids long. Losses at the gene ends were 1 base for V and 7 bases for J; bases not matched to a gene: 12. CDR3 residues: CASSQVAVGQGGGYTF. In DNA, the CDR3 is TGTGCCAGCAGCCAAGTTGCCGTGGGCCAGGGGGGTGGCTACACCTTC.

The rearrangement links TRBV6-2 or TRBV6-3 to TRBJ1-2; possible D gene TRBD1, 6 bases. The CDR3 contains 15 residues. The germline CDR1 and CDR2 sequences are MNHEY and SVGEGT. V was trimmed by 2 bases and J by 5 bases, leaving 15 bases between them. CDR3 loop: CASSYQLGGAYGYTF. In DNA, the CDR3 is TGTGCCAGCAGTTACCAGCTTGGGGGGGCGTATGGCTACACCTTC.

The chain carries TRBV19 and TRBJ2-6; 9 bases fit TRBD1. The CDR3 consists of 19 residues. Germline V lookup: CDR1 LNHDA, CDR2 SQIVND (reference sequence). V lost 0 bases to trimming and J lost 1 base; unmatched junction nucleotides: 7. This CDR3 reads CASSIEVGQGISGANVLTF. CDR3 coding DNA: TGTGCCAGTAGTATAGAGGTAGGACAGGGGATTTCTGGGGCCAACGTCCTGACTTTC.

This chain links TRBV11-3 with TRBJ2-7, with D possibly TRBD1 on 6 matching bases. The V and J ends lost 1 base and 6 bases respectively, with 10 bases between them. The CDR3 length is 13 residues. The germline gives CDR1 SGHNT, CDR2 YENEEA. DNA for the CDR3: TGTGCCAGCAGCTTAGGGGACATCAGCGAGCAGTACTTC. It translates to CASSLGDISEQYF.

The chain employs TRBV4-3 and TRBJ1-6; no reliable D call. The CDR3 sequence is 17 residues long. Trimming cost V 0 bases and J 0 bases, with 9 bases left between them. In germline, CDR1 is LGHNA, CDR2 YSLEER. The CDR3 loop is CASSQDLLSSYNSPLHF. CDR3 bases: TGCGCCAGCAGCCAAGATTTGCTGAGCTCCTATAATTCACCCCTCCACTTT.

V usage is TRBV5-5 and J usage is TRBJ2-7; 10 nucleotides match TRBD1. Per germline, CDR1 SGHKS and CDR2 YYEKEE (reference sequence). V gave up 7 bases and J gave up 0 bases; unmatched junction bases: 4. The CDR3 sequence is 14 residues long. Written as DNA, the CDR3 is TGTGCCAGCGAAGGGACAGGGGTCTCCTACGAGCAGTACTTC. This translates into CASEGTGVSYEQYF. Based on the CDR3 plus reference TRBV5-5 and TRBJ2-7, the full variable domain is DAGVTQSPTHLIKTRGQQVTLRCSPISGHKSVSWYQQVLGQGPQFIFQYYEKEERGRGNFPDRFSARQFPNYSSELNVNALLLGDSALYLCASEGTGVSYEQYFGPGTRLTVT.

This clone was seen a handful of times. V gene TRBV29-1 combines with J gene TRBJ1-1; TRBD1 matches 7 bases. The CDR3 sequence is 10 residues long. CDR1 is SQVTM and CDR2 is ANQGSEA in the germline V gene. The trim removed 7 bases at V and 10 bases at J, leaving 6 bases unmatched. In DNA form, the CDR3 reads TGCAGCGCCGGACAGGCAGGAGCTTTCTTT. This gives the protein CSAGQAGAFF.

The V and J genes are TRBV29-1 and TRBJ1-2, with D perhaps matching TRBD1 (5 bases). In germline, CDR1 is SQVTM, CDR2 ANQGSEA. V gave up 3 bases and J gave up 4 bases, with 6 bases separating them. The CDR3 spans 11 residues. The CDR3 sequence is CSVDRVYGYTF. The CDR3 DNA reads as TGCAGCGTTGACAGGGTCTATGGCTACACCTTC.

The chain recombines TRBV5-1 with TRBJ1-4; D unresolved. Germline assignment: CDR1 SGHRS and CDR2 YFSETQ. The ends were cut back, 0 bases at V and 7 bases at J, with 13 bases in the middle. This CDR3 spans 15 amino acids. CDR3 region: CASSLEPLAAEKLFF. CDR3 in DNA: TGCGCCAGCAGCTTGGAGCCACTGGCGGCTGAAAAACTGTTTTTT.

The chain's CDR3 is CASSDRPGEEAFF. The CDR3 nucleotides are TGTGCCAGCAGCGACCGACCAGGGGAGGAAGCTTTCTTT. The chain carries TRBV12-3 or TRBV12-4 and TRBJ1-1, with D possibly matching TRBD1 (6 bases). Trimming removed 6 bases from V and 8 bases from J, with 16 bases in between. This CDR3 is 13 amino acids long.

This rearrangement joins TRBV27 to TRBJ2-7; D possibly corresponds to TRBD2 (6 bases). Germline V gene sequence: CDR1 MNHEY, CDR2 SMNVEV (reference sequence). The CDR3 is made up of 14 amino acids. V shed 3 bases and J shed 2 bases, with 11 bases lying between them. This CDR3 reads CASSFQEGAYEQYF. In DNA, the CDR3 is TGTGCCAGCAGTTTTCAGGAGGGCGCCTACGAGCAGTACTTC.

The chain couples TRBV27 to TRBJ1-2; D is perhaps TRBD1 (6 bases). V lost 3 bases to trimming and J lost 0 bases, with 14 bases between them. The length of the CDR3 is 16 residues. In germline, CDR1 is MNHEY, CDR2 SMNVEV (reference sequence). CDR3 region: CASSFERSGANYGYTF. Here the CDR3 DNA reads TGTGCCAGCAGTTTTGAGCGGTCAGGGGCTAACTATGGCTACACCTTC.

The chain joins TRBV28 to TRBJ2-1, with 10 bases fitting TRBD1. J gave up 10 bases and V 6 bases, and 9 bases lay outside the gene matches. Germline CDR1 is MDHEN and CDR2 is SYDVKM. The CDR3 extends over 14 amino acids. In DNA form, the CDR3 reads TGTGCCAGCAGCCGAGGACAGGGGGGAGGCGAGCAGTTCTTC. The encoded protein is CASSRGQGGGEQFF.